The clone carrying this T cell receptor (beta chain) appeared a single time. This record belongs to a study of blood T cell repertoires in COVID-19. Across the whole study: Spain, Italy and the United States supplied samples that represented acute and convalescent COVID-19. Sources were T cells, B-cell-depleted T cells, or PBMCs; the material itself was cDNA or gDNA.

V shed 0 bases, J shed 3 bases, and the junction held 4 bases outside the gene matches. CDR1 SGDLS and CDR2 YYNGEE come from the germline V gene. This CDR3 spans 16 amino acids. Produced via immunoSEQ multiplex PCR; TCRdb's table is partial and in-frame only. The repertoire holds approximately 100,000 clones, with around 88% as singletons. The V and J genes are TRBV9 and TRBJ2-7, with 12 bases that match TRBD2. The sequence was obtained from a human donor with acute or convalescent COVID-19. The donor label of this sample is uncertain. Sequencing used peripheral blood. In DNA, the CDR3 is TGTGCCAGCAGCGTAGACCCTAGCGGGGGGGTCTACGAGCAGTACTTC. Its protein is CASSVDPSGGVYEQYF.